The sequence of this TCR beta chain was determined in a study of CD8 T cells in ankylosing spondylitis. The V gene lost 1 base and the J gene lost 0 bases, with 12 bases spanning the gap. CDR3 length: 15 residues. CDR1 is DFQATT and CDR2 is SNEGSKA in the germline V gene (reference sequence). Regarding the study as a whole: Disease-linked clones bore a CD8+ phenotype and were relatively rare in peripheral blood. Reportedly, matched ankylosing spondylitis synovial fluid was significantly enriched for disease-linked clones. It appeared that ankylosing spondylitis blood was characterized by a TCR beta motif of several highly homologous variants. Earlier literature documents some of the motif variants in reactive arthritis synovial fluid and blood.

This clonotype showed up just a few times. The antigen is undetermined. Molecular-barcoded quantitative 5'-RACE produced these TCR beta libraries. A single record per CDR3 protein comes from TCRdb applying MiXCR to the 5' RACE reads. Here the sample spans a few hundred thousand distinct CDR3 sequences, under 25% being singletons. The sequenced sample was blood, either unsorted or a sorted T cell fraction (not recorded which). This sequence originates from a male donor with ankylosing spondylitis. The V and J genes are TRBV20-1 and TRBJ1-1; possibly TRBD1 for D (6 bases). The chain's CDR3 is CSARVPGHMNTEAFF. The CDR3 DNA reads as TGCAGTGCTAGAGTTCCGGGACACATGAACACTGAAGCTTTCTTT.